Given below is one T cell receptor (beta chain) in context. Its antigen is still unknown. The trim removed 6 bases at V and 4 bases at J, leaving 11 bases unmatched. This CDR3 is built from 16 residues. CDR1 MDHEN and CDR2 SYDVKM come from the germline V gene. The sample originates from a study of cytomegalovirus exposure and HLA in healthy donors. Regarding the study as a whole: An analysis was carried out later, and it reportedly showed fewer N-insertions in an Asian-associated ancestry cluster than the roughly 700-donor mean.

Researchers ran the PCR with 60 Vbeta and 13 Jbeta primers. TCRdb's table, derived via immunoSEQ multiplex PCR, lists solely in-frame clones and lacks some. Among some 140,000 clones listed, 70% to 75% were seen once. This TCR was recovered from a woman between 40 and 55 years old in good health and CMV-seronegative. V gene TRBV28 combines with J gene TRBJ1-1; 10 bases fit TRBD1. Sequenced: PBMCs. The CDR3 coding sequence is TGTGCCAGCAGAGGAGGGGGCCGGACAGGGGGCACTGAAGCTTTCTTT. As protein: CASRGGGRTGGTEAFF.